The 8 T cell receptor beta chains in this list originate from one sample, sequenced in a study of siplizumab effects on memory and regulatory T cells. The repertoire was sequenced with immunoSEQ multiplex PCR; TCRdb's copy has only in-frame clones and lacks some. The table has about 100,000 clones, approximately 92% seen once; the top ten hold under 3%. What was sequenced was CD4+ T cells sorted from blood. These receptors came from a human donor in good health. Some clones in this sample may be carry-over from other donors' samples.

The CDR3 here is CASSSITDTQYF. The CDR3 DNA reads TGTGCCAGCAGTTCGATCACAGATACGCAGTATTTT. V gene TRBV27 combines with J gene TRBJ2-3; D call uncertain. Germline V gives CDR1 MNHEY, CDR2 SMNVEV (reference sequence). CDR3 length: 12 residues. Trimming took 4 bases from V and 2 from J, leaving 4 bases between them.

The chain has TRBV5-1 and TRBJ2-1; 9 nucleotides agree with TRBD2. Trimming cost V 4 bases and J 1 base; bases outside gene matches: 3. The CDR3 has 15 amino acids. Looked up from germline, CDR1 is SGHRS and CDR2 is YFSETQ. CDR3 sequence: CASSGTSLSYNEQFF. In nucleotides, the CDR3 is TGCGCCAGCAGCGGGACTAGCCTGTCCTACAATGAGCAGTTCTTC.

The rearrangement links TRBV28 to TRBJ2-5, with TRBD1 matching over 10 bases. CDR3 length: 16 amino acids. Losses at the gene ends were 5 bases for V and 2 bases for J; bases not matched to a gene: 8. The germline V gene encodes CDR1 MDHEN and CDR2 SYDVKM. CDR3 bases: TGTGCCAGCAGTCTACCGACAGGGGGCGATCAAGAGACCCAGTACTTC. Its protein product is CASSLPTGGDQETQYF.

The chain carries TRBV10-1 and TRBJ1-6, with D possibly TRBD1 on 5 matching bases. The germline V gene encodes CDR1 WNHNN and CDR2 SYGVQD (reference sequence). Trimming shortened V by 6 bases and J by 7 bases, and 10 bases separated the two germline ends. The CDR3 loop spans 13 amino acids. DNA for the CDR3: TGCGCCAGCAGCCTGGACATCAATTCACCCCTCCACTTT. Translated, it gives CASSLDINSPLHF.

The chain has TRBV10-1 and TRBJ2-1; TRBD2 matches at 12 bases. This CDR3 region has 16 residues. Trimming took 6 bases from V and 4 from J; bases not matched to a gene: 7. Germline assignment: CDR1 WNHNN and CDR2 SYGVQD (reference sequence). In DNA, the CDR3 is TGCGCCAGCAGCGGACTAGCGGGATCCCGGTACAATGAGCAGTTCTTC. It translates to CASSGLAGSRYNEQFF.

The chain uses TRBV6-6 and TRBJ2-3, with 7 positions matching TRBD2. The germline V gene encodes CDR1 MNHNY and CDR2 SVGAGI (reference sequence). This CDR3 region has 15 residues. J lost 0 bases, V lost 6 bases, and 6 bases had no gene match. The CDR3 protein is CASRPSGASTDTQYF. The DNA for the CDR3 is TGTGCCAGCAGACCTAGCGGAGCTAGCACAGATACGCAGTATTTT.

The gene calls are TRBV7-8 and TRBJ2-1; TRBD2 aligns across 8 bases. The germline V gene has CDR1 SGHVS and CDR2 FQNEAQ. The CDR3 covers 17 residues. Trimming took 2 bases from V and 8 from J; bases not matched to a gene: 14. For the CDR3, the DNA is TGTGCCAGCAGCTTATCCCTCAGCGGGAGCACAGAGGATGAGCAGTTCTTC. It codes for CASSLSLSGSTEDEQFF.

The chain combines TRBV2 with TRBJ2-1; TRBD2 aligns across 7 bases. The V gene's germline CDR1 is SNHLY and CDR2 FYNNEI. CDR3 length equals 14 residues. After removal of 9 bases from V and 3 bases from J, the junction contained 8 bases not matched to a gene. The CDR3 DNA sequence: TGTGCCAGTTCTTCCGGACTAGGCTACAATGAGCAGTTCTTC. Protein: CASSSGLGYNEQFF.